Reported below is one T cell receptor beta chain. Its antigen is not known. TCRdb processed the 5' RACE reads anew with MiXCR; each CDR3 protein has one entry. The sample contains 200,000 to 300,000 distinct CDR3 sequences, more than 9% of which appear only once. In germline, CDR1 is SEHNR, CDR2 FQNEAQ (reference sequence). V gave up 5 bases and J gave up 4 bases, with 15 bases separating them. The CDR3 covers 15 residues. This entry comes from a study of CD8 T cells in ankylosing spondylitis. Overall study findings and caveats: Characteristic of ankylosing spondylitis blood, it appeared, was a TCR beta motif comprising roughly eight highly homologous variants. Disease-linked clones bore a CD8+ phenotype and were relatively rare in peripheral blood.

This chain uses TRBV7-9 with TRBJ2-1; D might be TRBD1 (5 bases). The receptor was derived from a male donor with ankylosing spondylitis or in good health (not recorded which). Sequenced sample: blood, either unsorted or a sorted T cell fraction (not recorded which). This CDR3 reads CASSPAGYPYNEQFF. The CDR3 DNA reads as TGTGCCAGCAGCCCGGCAGGGTACCCTTACAATGAGCAGTTCTTC.